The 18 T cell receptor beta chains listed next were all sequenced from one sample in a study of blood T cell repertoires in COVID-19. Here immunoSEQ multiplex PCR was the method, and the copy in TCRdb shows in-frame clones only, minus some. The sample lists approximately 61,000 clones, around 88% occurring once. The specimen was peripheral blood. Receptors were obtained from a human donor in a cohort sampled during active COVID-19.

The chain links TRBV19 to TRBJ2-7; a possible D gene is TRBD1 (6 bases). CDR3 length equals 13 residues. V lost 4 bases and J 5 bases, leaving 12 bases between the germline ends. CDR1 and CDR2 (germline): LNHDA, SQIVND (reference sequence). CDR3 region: CASSNYGQNEQYF. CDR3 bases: TGTGCCAGTAGTAACTACGGACAGAACGAGCAGTACTTC.

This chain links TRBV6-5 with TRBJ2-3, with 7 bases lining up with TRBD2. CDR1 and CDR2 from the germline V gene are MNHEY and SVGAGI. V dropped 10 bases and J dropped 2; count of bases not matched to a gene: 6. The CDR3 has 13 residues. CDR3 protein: CAIQRGVTDTQYF. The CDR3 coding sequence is TGTGCCATCCAGCGGGGAGTCACAGATACGCAGTATTTT.

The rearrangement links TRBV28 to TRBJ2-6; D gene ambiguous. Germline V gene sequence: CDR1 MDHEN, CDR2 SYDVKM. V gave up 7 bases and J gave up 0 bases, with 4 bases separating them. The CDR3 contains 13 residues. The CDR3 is CASIRSGANVLTF. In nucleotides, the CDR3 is TGTGCCAGCATCCGCTCTGGGGCCAACGTCCTGACTTTC.

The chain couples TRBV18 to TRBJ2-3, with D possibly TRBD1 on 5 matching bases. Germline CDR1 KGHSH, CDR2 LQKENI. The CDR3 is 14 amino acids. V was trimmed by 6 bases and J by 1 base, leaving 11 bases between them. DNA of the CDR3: TGTGCCAGCTCCAGAGAACAGGGCACAGATACGCAGTATTTT. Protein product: CASSREQGTDTQYF.

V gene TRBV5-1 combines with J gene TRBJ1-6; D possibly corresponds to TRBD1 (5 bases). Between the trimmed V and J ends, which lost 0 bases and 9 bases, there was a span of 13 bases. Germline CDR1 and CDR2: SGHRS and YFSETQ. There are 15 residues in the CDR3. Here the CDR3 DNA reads TGCGCCAGCAGCTTGGAAAGCGCGGGGGGTTCACCCCTCCACTTT. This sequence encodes CASSLESAGGSPLHF. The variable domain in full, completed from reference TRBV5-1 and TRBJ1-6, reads KAGVTQTPRYLIKTRGQQVTLSCSPISGHRSVSWYQQTPGQGLQFLFEYFSETQRNKGNFPGRFSGRQFSNSRSEMNVSTLELGDSALYLCASSLESAGGSPLHFGNGTRLTVT.

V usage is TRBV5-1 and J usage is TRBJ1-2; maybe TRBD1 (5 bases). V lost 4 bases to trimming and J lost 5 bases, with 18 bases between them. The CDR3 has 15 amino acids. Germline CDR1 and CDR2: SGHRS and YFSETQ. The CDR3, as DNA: TGCGCCAGCAGCCCCTGGGTCCAGGGTGGGTATGGCTACACCTTC. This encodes CASSPWVQGGYGYTF.

CDR3 DNA: TGTGCCAGCAGTGGTAGTATGGGGGCGTCGTCCGACACTGAAGCTTTCTTT. As protein: CASSGSMGASSDTEAFF. The V gene is TRBV27, the J gene TRBJ1-1; possibly TRBD1 for D (6 bases). Trimming cost V 5 bases and J 3 bases, with 22 bases left between them. Germline CDR1 and CDR2: MNHEY and SMNVEV (reference sequence). The CDR3 is made up of 17 amino acids.

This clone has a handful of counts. The CDR3 reads CASSLSNPTGVGYEQYF. CDR3 nucleotide sequence: TGTGCCAGCAGTTTATCCAACCCGACAGGGGTAGGCTACGAGCAGTACTTC. The genes are TRBV28 and TRBJ2-7; 8 positions match TRBD1. The CDR3 has 17 residues. Per the germline V gene, CDR1 is MDHEN and CDR2 is SYDVKM. Trimming took 1 base from V and 3 from J; bases not matched to a gene: 11.

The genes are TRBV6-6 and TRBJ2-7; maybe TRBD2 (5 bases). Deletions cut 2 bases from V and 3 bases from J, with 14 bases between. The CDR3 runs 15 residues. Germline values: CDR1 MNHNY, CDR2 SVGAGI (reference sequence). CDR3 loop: CASSYGWETVYEQYF. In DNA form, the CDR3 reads TGTGCCAGCAGTTACGGTTGGGAGACTGTCTACGAGCAGTACTTC.

The CDR3 DNA sequence: TGTGCCACCAGTGATTTGGGGACAGGGGCAGGTCATGGCTACACCTTC. This gives the protein CATSDLGTGAGHGYTF. The chain links TRBV24-1 to TRBJ1-2; 10 nucleotides align to TRBD1. CDR1 is KGHDR and CDR2 is SFDVKD in the germline V gene. The V segment lost 0 bases and the J segment 6 bases; nucleotides outside the gene matches: 6. CDR3 length: 16 residues.

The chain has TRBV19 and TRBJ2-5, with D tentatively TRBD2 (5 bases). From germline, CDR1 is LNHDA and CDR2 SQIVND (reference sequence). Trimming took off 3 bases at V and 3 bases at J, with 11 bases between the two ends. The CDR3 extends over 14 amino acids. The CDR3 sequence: CASSIATIEETQYF. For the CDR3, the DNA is TGTGCCAGTAGTATTGCGACTATTGAAGAGACCCAGTACTTC.

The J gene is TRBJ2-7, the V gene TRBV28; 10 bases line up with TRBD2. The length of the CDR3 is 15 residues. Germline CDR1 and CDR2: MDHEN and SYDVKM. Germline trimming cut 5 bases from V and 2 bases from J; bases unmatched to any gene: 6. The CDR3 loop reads CASSPSGSSAYEQYF. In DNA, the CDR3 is TGTGCCAGCAGTCCTAGCGGGAGTAGCGCCTACGAGCAGTACTTC. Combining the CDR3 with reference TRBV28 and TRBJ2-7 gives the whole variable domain DVKVTQSSRYLVKRTGEKVFLECVQDMDHENMFWYRQDPGLGLRLIYFSYDVKMKEKGDIPEGYSVSREKKERFSLILESASTNQTSMYLCASSPSGSSAYEQYFGPGTRLTVT.

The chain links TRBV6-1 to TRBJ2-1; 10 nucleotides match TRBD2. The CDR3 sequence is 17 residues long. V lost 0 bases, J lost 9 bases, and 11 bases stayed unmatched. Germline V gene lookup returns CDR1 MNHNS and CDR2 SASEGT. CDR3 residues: CASSEAPAGGPPGEQFF. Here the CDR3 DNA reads TGTGCCAGCAGTGAAGCGCCAGCGGGAGGGCCTCCGGGTGAGCAGTTCTTC.

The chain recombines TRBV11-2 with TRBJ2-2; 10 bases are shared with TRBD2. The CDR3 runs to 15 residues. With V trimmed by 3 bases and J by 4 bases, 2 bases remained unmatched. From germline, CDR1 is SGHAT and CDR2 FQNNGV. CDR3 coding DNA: TGTGCCAGCAGCTTCGGACTAGCGGCCACCGGGGAGCTGTTTTTT. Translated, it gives CASSFGLAATGELFF.

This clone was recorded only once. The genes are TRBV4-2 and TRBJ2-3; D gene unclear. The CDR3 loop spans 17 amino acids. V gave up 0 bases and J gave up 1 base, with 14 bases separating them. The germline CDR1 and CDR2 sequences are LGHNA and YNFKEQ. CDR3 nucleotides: TGTGCCAGCAGCCAAGATATCCTAGGAAGAGGCACAGATACGCAGTATTTT. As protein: CASSQDILGRGTDTQYF.

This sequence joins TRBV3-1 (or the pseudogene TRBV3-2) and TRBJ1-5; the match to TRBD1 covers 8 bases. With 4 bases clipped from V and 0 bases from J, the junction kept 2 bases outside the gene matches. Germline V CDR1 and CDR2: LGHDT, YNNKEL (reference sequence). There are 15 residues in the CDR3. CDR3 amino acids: CASSPGQGSNQPQHF. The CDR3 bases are TGTGCCAGCAGCCCCGGACAGGGTAGCAATCAGCCCCAGCATTTT.

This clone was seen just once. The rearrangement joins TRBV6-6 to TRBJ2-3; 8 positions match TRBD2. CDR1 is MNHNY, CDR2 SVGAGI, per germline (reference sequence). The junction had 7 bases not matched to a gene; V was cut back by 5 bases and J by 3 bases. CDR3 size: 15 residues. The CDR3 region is CASSRGGLETDTQYF. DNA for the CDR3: TGTGCCAGCAGTCGAGGGGGACTAGAAACAGATACGCAGTATTTT.

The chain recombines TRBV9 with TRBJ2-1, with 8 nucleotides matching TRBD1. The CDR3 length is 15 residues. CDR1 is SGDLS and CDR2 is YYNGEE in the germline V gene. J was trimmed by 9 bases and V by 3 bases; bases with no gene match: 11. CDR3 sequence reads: CASSELVGQGSEQFF. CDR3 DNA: TGTGCCAGCAGCGAATTAGTAGGACAGGGAAGTGAGCAGTTCTTC.